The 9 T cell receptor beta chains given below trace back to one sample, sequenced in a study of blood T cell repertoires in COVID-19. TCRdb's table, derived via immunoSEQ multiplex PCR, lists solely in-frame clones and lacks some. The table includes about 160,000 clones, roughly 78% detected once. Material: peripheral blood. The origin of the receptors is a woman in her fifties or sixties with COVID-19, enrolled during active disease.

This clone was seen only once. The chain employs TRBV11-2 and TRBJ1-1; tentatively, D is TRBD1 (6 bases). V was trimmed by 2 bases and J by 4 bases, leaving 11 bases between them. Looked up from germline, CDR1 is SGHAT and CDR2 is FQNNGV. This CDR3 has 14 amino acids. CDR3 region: CASSLRAGVTEAFF. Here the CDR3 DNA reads TGTGCCAGCAGCTTACGGGCAGGGGTCACTGAAGCTTTCTTT. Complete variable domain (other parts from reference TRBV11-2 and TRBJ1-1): EAGVAQSPRYKIIEKRQSVAFWCNPISGHATLYWYQQILGQGPKLLIQFQNNGVVDDSQLPKDRFSAERLKGVDSTLKIQPAKLEDSAVYLCASSLRAGVTEAFFGQGTRLTVV.

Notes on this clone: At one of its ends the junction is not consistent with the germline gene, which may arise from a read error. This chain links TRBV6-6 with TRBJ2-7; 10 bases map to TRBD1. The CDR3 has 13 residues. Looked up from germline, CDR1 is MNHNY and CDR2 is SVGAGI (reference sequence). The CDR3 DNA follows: TGTGCCAGCAGCATATACCCGGGACAGGGGTTTCCCTTC. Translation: CASSIYPGQGFPF.

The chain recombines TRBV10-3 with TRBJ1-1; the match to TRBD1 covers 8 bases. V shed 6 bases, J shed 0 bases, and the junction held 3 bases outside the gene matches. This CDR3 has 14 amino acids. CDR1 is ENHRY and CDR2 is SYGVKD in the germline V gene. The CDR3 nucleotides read TGTGCCATCAGGGGGACAGGTATGAACACTGAAGCTTTCTTT. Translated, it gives CAIRGTGMNTEAFF.

The CDR3 sequence is CASSKPVTVTSGNTIYF. The DNA of the CDR3 is TGTGCCAGCAGCAAACCCGTGACAGTCACCTCTGGAAACACCATATATTTT. The chain recombines TRBV21-1 with TRBJ1-3; the DNA was not used to check the table's D call, TRBD1. TRBV21-1 is termed a pseudogene. This CDR3 is built from 17 residues.

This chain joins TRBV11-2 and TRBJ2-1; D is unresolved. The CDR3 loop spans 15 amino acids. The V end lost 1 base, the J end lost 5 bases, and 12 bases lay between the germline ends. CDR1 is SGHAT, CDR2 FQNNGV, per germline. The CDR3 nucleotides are TGTGCCAGCAGCTTAGTTGGTCAGCGCCACAATGAGCAGTTCTTC. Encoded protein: CASSLVGQRHNEQFF.

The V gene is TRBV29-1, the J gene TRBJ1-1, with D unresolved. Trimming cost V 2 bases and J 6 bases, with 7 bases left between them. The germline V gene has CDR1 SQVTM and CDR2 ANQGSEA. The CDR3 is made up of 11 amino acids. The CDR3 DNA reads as TGCAGCGTTGAACGCGGGGCTGAAGCTTTCTTT. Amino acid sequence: CSVERGAEAFF.

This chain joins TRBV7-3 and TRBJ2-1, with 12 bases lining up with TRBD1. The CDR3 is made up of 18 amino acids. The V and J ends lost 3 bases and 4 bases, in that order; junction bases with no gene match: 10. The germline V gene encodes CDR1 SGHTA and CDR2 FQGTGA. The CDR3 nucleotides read TGTGCCAGCAGCTTCCGACCGGGACAGGGGGCATCTTACAATGAGCAGTTCTTC. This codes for CASSFRPGQGASYNEQFF.

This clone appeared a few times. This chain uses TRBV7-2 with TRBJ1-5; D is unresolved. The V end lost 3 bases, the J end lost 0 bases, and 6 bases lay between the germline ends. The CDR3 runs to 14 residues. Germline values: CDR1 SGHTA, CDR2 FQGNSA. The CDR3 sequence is CASSLDFSNQPQHF. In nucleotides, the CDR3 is TGTGCCAGCAGCTTGGACTTTAGCAATCAGCCCCAGCATTTT.

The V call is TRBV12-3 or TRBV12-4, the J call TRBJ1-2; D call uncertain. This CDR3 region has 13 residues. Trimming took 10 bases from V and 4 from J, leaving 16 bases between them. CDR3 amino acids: CAKHSSRVYGYTF. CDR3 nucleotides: TGTGCCAAGCACAGTTCGCGGGTCTATGGCTACACCTTC.